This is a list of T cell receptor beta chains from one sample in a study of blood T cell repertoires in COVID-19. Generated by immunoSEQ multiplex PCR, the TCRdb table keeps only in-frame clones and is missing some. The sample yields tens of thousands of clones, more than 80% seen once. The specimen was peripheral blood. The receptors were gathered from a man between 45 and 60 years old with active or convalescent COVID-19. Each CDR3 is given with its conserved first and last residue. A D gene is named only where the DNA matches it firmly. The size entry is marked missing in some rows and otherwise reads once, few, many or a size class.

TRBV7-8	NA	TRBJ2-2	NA	CASSLRSQGGTGELFF	TGTGCCAGCAGCTTACGGAGTCAGGGGGGCACCGGGGAGCTGTTTTTT
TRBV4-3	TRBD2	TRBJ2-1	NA	CASSQGIAGGPYEQFF	TGCGCCAGCAGCCAAGGTATAGCGGGGGGGCCCTATGAGCAGTTCTTC
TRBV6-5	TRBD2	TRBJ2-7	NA	CATTPRTSPSEQYF	TGTGCCACTACACCCCGGACTAGCCCCTCCGAGCAGTACTTC
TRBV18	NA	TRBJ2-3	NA	CASSPLRNGHGASTDTQYF	TGTGCCAGCTCACCACTTAGGAATGGGCACGGTGCTAGCACAGATACGCAGTATTTT
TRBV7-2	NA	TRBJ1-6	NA	CASSLASGINNSPLHF	TGTGCCAGCAGCTTAGCTTCAGGGATCAATAATTCACCCCTCCACTTT
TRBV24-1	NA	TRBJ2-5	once	CATSEPGTPLKEETQYF	TGTGCCACCAGTGAACCCGGGACTCCCCTAAAAGAGGAGACCCAGTACTTC
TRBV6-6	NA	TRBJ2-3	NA	CASRIRGTDTQYF	TGTGCCAGCAGAATACGGGGCACAGATACGCAGTATTTT
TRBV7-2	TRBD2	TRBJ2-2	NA	CASSLFSGVAGELFF	TGTGCCAGCAGCTTATTTAGCGGGGTGGCCGGGGAGCTGTTTTTT
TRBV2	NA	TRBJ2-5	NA	CAGGRDETQYF	TGTGCAGGCGGGCGGGACGAGACCCAGTACTTC
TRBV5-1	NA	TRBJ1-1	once	CASSLVAGSNTEAFF	TGCGCCAGCAGCTTGGTAGCAGGGTCGAACACTGAAGCTTTCTTT
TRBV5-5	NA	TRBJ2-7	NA	CASSLVSSGTYYF	TGTGCCAGCAGCTTGGTAAGTTCTGGCACGTACTACTTC
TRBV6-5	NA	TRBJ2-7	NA	CASSYSGQAGHEQYF	TGTGCCAGCAGTTACTCGGGCCAGGCGGGACACGAGCAGTACTTC
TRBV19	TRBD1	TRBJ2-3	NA	CASSIFPGQEASDTQYF	TGTGCCAGTAGTATCTTCCCCGGACAGGAGGCTTCGGATACGCAGTATTTT
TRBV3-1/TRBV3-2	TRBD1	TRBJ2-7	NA	CASSLGTGGDEQYF	TGTGCCAGCAGCCTAGGGACAGGGGGCGACGAGCAGTACTTC
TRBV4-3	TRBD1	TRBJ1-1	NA	CASSRRTGGGIMNTEAFF	TGCGCCAGCAGCCGAAGGACAGGGGGCGGTATTATGAACACTGAAGCTTTCTTT
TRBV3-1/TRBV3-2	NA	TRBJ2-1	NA	CASSQETARGSYNEQFF	TGTGCCAGCAGCCAAGAGACGGCCCGGGGCTCCTACAATGAGCAGTTCTTC
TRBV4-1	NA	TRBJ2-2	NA	CASSQLSGELFF	TGCGCCAGCAGCCAACTCTCCGGGGAGCTGTTTTTT
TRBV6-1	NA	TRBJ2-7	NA	CASSDHGRVAYEQYF	TGTGCCAGCAGTGACCATGGCAGGGTTGCCTACGAGCAGTACTTC
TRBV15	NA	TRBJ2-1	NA	CATSRDLSSNEQFF	TGTGCCACCAGCAGAGATCTCTCCTCTAATGAGCAGTTCTTC
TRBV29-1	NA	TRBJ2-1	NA	CSVDGYRGMNNEQFF	TGCAGCGTTGACGGCTATAGGGGGATGAACAATGAGCAGTTCTTC
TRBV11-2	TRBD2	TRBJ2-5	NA	CASSAVLTSGSASRETQYF	TGTGCCAGCAGCGCCGTACTTACTAGCGGGTCGGCCTCGCGTGAGACCCAGTACTTC
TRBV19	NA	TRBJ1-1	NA	CASRTLGQTFNTEAFF	TGTGCCAGTAGGACTCTTGGACAGACATTTAACACTGAAGCTTTCTTT
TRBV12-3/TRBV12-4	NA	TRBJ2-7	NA	CASSLSGYEQYF	TGTGCCAGCAGTTTATCGGGATACGAGCAGTACTTC
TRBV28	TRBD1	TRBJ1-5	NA	CASSPGDSFRNQPQHF	TGTGCCAGCAGTCCCGGGGACAGTTTCCGTAATCAGCCCCAGCATTTT
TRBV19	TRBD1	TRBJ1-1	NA	CASSMTGGIPGAFF	TGTGCCAGTAGCATGACAGGGGGCATACCCGGGGCTTTCTTT
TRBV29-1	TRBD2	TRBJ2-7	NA	CSVEMPSGRRDEQYF	TGCAGCGTTGAGATGCCGAGCGGGAGACGCGACGAGCAGTACTTC
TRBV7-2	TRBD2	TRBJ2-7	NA	CASSLVVSGSSAYEQYF	TGTGCCAGCAGCTTAGTAGTTAGCGGGTCCTCCGCCTACGAGCAGTACTTC
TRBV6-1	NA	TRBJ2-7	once	CASSEGQLLSYEQYF	TGTGCCAGCAGTGAAGGACAGCTCCTCTCCTACGAGCAGTACTTC
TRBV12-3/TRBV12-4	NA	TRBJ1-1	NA	CASSPMREAFF	TGTGCCAGCAGCCCTATGAGAGAAGCTTTCTTT
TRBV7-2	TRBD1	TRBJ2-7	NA	CASSPQTGNYEQYF	TGTGCCAGCAGCCCTCAGACAGGGAATTACGAGCAGTACTTC
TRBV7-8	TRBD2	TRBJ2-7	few	CASSHSGGYEQYF	TGTGCCAGCAGCCATAGCGGGGGCTACGAGCAGTACTTC
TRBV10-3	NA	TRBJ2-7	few	CAISDPNRAQRYEQYF	TGTGCCATCAGTGATCCGAACAGGGCCCAACGGTACGAGCAGTACTTC
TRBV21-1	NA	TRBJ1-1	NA	CASSKQSTAGTGGAARNTEAFF	TGTGCCAGCAGCAAACAATCCACCGCCGGGACAGGGGGCGCGGCGAGAAACACTGAAGCTTTCTTT
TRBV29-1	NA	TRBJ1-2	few	CSVYIDGYTF	TGCAGCGTTTATATTGATGGCTACACCTTC
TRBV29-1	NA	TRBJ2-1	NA	CSVFSSYNEQFF	TGCAGCGTTTTTAGCTCCTACAATGAGCAGTTCTTC
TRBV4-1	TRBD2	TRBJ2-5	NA	CASSQAPRSGRPGETQYF	TGCGCCAGCAGCCAAGCTCCGCGGAGCGGGAGGCCGGGGGAGACCCAGTACTTC
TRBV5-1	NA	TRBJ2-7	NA	CASSLEGAYEQYF	TGCGCCAGCAGCTTGGAGGGGGCCTACGAGCAGTACTTC
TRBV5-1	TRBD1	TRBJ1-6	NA	CASSLATGGFSNSPLHF	TGCGCCAGCAGCTTGGCGACAGGGGGCTTTTCTAATTCACCCCTCCACTTT
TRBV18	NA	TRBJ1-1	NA	CASSRSGDTEAFF	TGTGCCAGCTCACGATCAGGGGACACTGAAGCTTTCTTT
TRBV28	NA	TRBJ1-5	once	CASILGRNQPQHF	TGTGCCAGCATCCTGGGCCGCAATCAGCCCCAGCATTTT
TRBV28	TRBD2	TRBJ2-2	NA	CASRPHIAGSGGELFF	TGTGCCAGCAGGCCACACATAGCGGGGTCGGGCGGGGAGCTGTTTTTT
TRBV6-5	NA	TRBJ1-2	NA	CASSYSEGGGYTF	TGTGCCAGCAGTTACTCTGAGGGCGGCGGCTACACCTTC
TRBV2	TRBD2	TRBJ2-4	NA	CASSLLPDRDYGKNIQYF	TGTGCCAGCAGTTTGCTCCCGGATCGGGACTATGGCAAAAACATTCAGTACTTC
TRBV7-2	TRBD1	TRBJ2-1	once	CASSFDRGSYNEQFF	TGTGCCAGCAGCTTTGACAGGGGGTCCTACAATGAGCAGTTCTTC
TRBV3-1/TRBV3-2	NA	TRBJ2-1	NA	CASSQADEQFF	TGTGCCAGCAGCCAAGCAGATGAGCAGTTCTTC
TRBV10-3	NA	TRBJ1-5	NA	CAISASVQTDQPQHF	TGTGCCATCAGTGCGTCGGTTCAGACAGATCAGCCCCAGCATTTT
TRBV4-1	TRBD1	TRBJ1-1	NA	CASSQSGQGEAFF	TGCGCCAGCAGCCAAAGCGGACAGGGTGAAGCTTTCTTT
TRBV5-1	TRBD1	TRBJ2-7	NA	CASSVGDSYEQYF	TGCGCCAGCAGCGTAGGGGACAGCTACGAGCAGTACTTC
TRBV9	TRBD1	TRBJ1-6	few	CASSVGDRPYNSPLHF	TGTGCCAGCAGCGTGGGGGACAGGCCATATAATTCACCCCTCCACTTT
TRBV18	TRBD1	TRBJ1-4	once	CASSPGDRNEKLFF	TGTGCCAGCTCACCCGGGGACAGAAATGAAAAACTGTTTTTT
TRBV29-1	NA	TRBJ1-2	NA	CSVRIGGNYGYTF	TGCAGCGTCCGGATTGGGGGCAACTATGGCTACACCTTC
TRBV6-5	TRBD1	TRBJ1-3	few	CASSRGTGNTIYF	TGTGCCAGCAGCAGGGGGACTGGAAACACCATATATTTT